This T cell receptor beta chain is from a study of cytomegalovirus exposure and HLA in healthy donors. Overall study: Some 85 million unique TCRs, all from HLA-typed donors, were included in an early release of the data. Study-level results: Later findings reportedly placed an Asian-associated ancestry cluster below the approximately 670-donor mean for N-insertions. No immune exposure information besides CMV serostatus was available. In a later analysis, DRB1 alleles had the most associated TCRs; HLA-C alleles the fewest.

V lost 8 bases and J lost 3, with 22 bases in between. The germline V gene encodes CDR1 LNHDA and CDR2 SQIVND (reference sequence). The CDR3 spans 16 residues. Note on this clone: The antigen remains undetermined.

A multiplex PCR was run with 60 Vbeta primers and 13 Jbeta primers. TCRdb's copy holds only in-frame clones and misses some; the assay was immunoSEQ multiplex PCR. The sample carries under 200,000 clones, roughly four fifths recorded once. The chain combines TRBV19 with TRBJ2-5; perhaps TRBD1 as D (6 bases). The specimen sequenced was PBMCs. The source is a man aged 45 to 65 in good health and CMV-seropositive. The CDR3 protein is CASSRGWLRTEETQYF. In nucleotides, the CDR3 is TGTGCCAGTTCCAGGGGCTGGCTGAGGACAGAAGAGACCCAGTACTTC.